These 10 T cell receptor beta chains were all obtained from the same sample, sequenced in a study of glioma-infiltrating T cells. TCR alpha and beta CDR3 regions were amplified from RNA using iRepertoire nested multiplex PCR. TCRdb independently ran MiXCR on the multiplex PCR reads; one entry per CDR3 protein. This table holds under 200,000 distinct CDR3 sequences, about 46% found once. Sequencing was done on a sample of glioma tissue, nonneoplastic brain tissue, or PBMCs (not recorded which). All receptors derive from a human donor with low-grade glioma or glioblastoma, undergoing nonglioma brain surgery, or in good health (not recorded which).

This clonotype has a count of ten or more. The DNA of the CDR3 is TGTGCCAGCAGTTACTCCCCCTCGGCAGGGTGGGCTACAGATACGCAGTATTTT. Protein product: CASSYSPSAGWATDTQYF. The J gene is TRBJ2-3, the V gene TRBV6-2 or TRBV6-3; D is perhaps TRBD1 (5 bases). The germline V and J ends were trimmed by 0 bases and 3 bases, with 19 bases remaining between them. Germline-derived CDR1 and CDR2 are MNHEY and SVGEGT. The CDR3 has 18 amino acids.

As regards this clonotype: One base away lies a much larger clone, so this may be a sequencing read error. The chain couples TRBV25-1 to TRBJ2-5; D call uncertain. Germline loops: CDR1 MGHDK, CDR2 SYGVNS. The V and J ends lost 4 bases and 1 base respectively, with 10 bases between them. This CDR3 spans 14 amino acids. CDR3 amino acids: CASSALEVQETQYF. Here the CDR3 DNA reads TGTGCCAGCAGTGCTCTAGAGGTCCAAGAGACCCAGTACTTC. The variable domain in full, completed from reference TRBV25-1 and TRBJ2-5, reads EADIYQTPRYLVIGTGKKITLECSQTMGHDKMYWYQQDPGMELHLIHYSYGVNSTEKGDLSSESTVSRIRTEHFPLTLESARPSHTSQYLCASSALEVQETQYFGPGTRLLVL.

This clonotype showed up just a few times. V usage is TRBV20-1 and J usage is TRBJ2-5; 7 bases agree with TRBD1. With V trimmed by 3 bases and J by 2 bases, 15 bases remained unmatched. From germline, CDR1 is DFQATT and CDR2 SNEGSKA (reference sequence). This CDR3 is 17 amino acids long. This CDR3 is CSASFIQPGTAQETQYF. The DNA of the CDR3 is TGCAGTGCTAGCTTTATACAACCCGGGACAGCACAAGAGACCCAGTACTTC.

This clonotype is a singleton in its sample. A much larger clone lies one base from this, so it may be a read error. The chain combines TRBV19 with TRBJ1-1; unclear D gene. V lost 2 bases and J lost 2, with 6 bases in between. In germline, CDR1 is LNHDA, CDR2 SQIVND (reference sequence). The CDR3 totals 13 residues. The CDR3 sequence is CASSIRFNTEAFF. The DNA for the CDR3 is TGTGCCAGTAGTATAAGGTTCAACACTGAAGCTTTCTTT. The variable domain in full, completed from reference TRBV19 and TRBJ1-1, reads DGGITQSPKYLFRKEGQNVTLSCEQNLNHDAMYWYRQDPGQGLRLIYYSQIVNDFQKGDIAEGYSVSREKKESFPLTVTSAQKNPTAFYLCASSIRFNTEAFFGQGTRLTVV.

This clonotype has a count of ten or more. CDR3 protein: CASGGTSLEQFF. CDR3 in DNA: TGTGCCAGCGGGGGGACTAGTCTTGAGCAGTTCTTC. The genes are TRBV2 and TRBJ2-1, with 8 bases aligning to TRBD2. Germline V gives CDR1 SNHLY, CDR2 FYNNEI. The CDR3 runs to 12 residues. The trim removed 8 bases at V and 9 bases at J, leaving 6 bases unmatched.

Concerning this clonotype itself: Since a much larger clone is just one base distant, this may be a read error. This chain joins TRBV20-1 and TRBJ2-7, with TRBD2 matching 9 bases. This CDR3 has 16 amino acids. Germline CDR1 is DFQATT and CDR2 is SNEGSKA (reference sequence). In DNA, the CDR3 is TGCAGTGCTAGGCCCCCCGTTAGCGGGAGCTCCAACGAGCAGTACTTC. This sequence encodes CSARPPVSGSSNEQYF.

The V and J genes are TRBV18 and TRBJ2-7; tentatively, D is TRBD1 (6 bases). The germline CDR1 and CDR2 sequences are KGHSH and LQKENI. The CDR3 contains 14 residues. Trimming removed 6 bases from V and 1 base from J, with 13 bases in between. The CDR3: CASSPDSASYEQYF. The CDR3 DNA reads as TGTGCCAGCTCCCCGGACAGTGCGTCCTACGAGCAGTACTTC.

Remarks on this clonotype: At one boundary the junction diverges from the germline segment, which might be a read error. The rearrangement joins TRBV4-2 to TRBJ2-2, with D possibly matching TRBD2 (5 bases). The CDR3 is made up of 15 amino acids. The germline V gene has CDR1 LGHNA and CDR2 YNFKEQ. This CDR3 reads CSSSQDGSLTGELFF. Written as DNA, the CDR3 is TGTTCCAGCAGCCAAGATGGGAGTCTCACCGGGGAGCTGTTTTTT.

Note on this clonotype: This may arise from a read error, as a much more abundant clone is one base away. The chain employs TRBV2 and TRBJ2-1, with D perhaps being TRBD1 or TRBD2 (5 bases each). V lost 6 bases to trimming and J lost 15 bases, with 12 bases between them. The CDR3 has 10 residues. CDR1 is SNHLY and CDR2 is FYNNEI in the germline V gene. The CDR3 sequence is CASRSGTPFF. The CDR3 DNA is TGTGCCAGCAGATCCGGGACGCCGTTCTTC.

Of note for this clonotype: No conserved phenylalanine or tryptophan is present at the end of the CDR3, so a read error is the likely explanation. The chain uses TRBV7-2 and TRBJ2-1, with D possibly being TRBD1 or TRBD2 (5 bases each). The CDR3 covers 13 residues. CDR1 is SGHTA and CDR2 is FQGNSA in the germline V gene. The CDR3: CASRGTLHNEQFL. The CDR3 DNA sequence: TGTGCCAGCAGGGGGACCCTGCACAATGAACAGTTCTTA.